This T cell receptor beta chain was sequenced in a study of cytomegalovirus exposure and HLA in healthy donors. The study ran its PCR with 60 Vbeta and 13 Jbeta primers. Generated by immunoSEQ multiplex PCR, the TCRdb table keeps only in-frame clones and is missing some. The profile shows around 300,000 clones, about 75% of them singletons. The TCR sequence derives from a female donor in good health and CMV-seronegative. The sequenced sample consisted of PBMCs.

The CDR3, as DNA: TGTGCCAGCAGCTTGTTAGGACAGGGGTATGAAAAACTGTTTTTT. Protein sequence: CASSLLGQGYEKLFF. The V gene is TRBV5-4, the J gene TRBJ1-4, with 9 bases fitting TRBD1. J lost 6 bases, V lost 1 base, and 4 bases had no gene match. CDR1 is SGHNT, CDR2 YYREEE, per germline (reference sequence). The length of the CDR3 is 15 residues.